This passage covers 4 T cell receptor beta chains from one sample sequenced in a study of blood T cell repertoires in COVID-19. TCRdb's table, derived via immunoSEQ multiplex PCR, lists solely in-frame clones and lacks some. The table includes tens of thousands of clones, approximately 80% detected once. The sample comprised peripheral blood. The origin of the receptors is a man aged 55 to 70 with acute or convalescent COVID-19.

The chain uses TRBV12-3 or TRBV12-4 and TRBJ2-1, with D possibly being TRBD2 (6 bases). The CDR3 contains 11 residues. Trimming removed 3 bases from V and 14 bases from J, with 11 bases in between. In DNA form, the CDR3 reads TGTGCCAGCAGTTTGAGTCGGGGGAAGTTCTTC. Translated: CASSLSRGKFF.

The chain combines TRBV19 with TRBJ2-3, with 8 bases identical to TRBD2. From germline, CDR1 is LNHDA and CDR2 SQIVND (reference sequence). The V and J ends lost 3 bases and 5 bases, in that order; junction bases with no gene match: 7. The CDR3 runs to 15 residues. The CDR3 is CASSIGGGQGDTQYF. The CDR3, as DNA: TGTGCCAGTAGTATCGGCGGGGGGCAGGGAGATACGCAGTATTTT. Using reference TRBV19 and TRBJ2-3 for the parts outside the CDR3, the full variable domain is DGGITQSPKYLFRKEGQNVTLSCEQNLNHDAMYWYRQDPGQGLRLIYYSQIVNDFQKGDIAEGYSVSREKKESFPLTVTSAQKNPTAFYLCASSIGGGQGDTQYFGPGTRLTVL.

This rearrangement joins TRBV2 to TRBJ1-5; maybe TRBD1 (5 bases). This CDR3 has 14 amino acids. The germline V gene encodes CDR1 SNHLY and CDR2 FYNNEI. V shed 4 bases and J shed 2 bases, with 9 bases lying between them. The CDR3, as DNA: TGTGCCAGCAGTGCGTGGGGGGGCAATCAGCCCCAGCATTTT. As protein: CASSAWGGNQPQHF.

The chain recombines TRBV5-1 with TRBJ1-2, with 8 bases identical to TRBD1. J lost 7 bases, V lost 5 bases, and 10 bases had no gene match. Germline CDR1 reads SGHRS; CDR2 reads YFSETQ. This CDR3 region has 14 residues. The CDR3 is CASRAPGQVVGYTF. The CDR3 nucleotides read TGCGCCAGCAGGGCTCCGGGACAGGTGGTTGGCTACACCTTC.